The rows below give T cell receptor beta chains drawn from one sample of a study of T cell responses to AZD1222 COVID-19 vaccine. TCRdb's copy holds only in-frame clones and misses some; the assay was immunoSEQ multiplex PCR. In the table there are tens of thousands of clones, approximately 85% of which are singletons. The sequenced sample was peripheral blood, obtained 28 days after the second AZD1222 dose. These receptors came from an adult who received the AZD1222 COVID-19 vaccine. Each CDR3 is given without its conserved first and last residue. The D gene is left open where the match is weak. The size entry is marked missing in some rows and otherwise reads once, few, many or a size class.

.,TRBJ1-4,TRBV18,.,ASSPGQLEKLF
TRBD1,TRBJ2-1,TRBV30,.,AWSFETGTGGYNEQF
.,TRBJ1-1,TRBV7-2,.,ASSLRKKGWAF
TRBD1,TRBJ1-1,TRBV28,.,ASDEQGALNTEAF
TRBD1,TRBJ2-3,TRBV5-4,few,ASSLGQGFTDTQY
.,TRBJ1-1,TRBV11-3,.,ASSSGGEGTEAF
.,TRBJ2-7,TRBV9,.,ASSPQGYEQY
TRBD2,TRBJ2-3,TRBV28,few,ASSAQGTSGGDTQY
.,TRBJ1-2,TRBV5-1,.,ASSYGQFRNYGYT
.,TRBJ1-5,TRBV28,once,ASSFRGIQPQH
.,TRBJ2-5,TRBV28,.,ASSSTGTLYQETQY
.,TRBJ1-2,TRBV20-1,.,SASDGMVQGVYSYGYT
TRBD2,TRBJ2-1,TRBV30,.,AWTRLAGVNEQF
.,TRBJ1-2,TRBV30,.,AWRLRDGRYGYT
.,TRBJ2-5,TRBV5-1,.,ASSLEGQQETQY
TRBD2,TRBJ2-1,TRBV29-1,few,SGGRELSIEQF
.,TRBJ2-5,TRBV6-4,.,ASSDSMSTTQY
.,TRBJ2-1,TRBV18,.,ASSQGPSYNEQF
.,TRBJ2-5,TRBV18,.,ASSHFLPGDRETQY
.,TRBJ1-2,TRBV19,.,ASSSPGHRNSNYGYT
.,TRBJ2-3,TRBV20-1,.,SASTDTQY
.,TRBJ1-2,TRBV29-1,.,SVESQDSSYGYT
.,TRBJ1-5,TRBV7-2,.,ASSLAWDTRRPQH
.,TRBJ1-6,TRBV7-2,.,ASSFGFNSPLH
TRBD1,TRBJ1-6,TRBV6-5,.,ASSYSGRGNSPLH
.,TRBJ2-5,TRBV7-5,once,VRSFSRGLETQY
.,TRBJ1-2,TRBV19,.,ASSIERHARGYT
.,TRBJ1-1,TRBV6-1,once,ASSEARGREAF
TRBD2,TRBJ2-2,TRBV9,.,ASSVTGTSVGELF
.,TRBJ2-1,TRBV5-1,.,ASSSAGVDYNEQF
.,TRBJ1-5,TRBV24-1,.,ATKHPYSNQPQH
.,TRBJ2-7,TRBV20-1,.,SARLIYEQY
.,TRBJ2-7,TRBV6-5,.,ASTPLLGSYEQY
TRBD1,TRBJ2-1,TRBV29-1,once,SVVDRVDNEQF
TRBD1,TRBJ1-1,TRBV28,.,ASSGTESRLNTEAF
.,TRBJ1-2,TRBV28,.,ASSPRGRLNYGYT
.,TRBJ1-1,TRBV11-3,.,ASSSDVNTEAF
.,TRBJ1-5,TRBV10-3,.,AISTDSSNQPQH
.,TRBJ2-3,TRBV9,.,ASSVVGTDTQY